This is a list of T cell receptor beta chains from one sample in a study of T-cell reconstitution after alpha-beta-depleted transplantation in children. MiXCR was run by TCRdb on the PCR reads, yielding one entry per CDR3 protein. This table holds 780,000 or so distinct CDR3 sequences, approximately 15% found once. Sequenced here: PBMCs, mostly from graft donor cells, sampled 360 days after TCRalphabeta/CD19-depleted stem cell transplant. Receptors originate from a male patient aged 5 to 17 who had a stem cell transplant for acute lymphoblastic leukemia, so the T cells may come from the graft donor. CDR3s include the opening cysteine and the closing phenylalanine or tryptophan. The order of the fields is J gene, V gene, D gene, clone size, CDR3 DNA, CDR3 protein. D genes are given only for firm matches. The listing skips clone size in some rows; elsewhere it reads once, few, many or a size class.

J gene: TRBJ1-5
V gene: TRBV6-2/TRBV6-3
D gene: -
clone size: -
CDR3 DNA: TGTGCCAGCAGTTCTCATCATCCCCGGGGCTCGGGCCTTTATAGCAATCAGCCCCAGCATTTT
CDR3 protein: CASSSHHPRGSGLYSNQPQHF

J gene: TRBJ1-5
V gene: TRBV12-3/TRBV12-4
D gene: -
clone size: -
CDR3 DNA: TGTGCCAGCAGTTTTGTCAGGTCAGGCAATCAGCCCCAGCATTTT
CDR3 protein: CASSFVRSGNQPQHF

J gene: TRBJ2-3
V gene: TRBV12-3/TRBV12-4
D gene: -
clone size: -
CDR3 DNA: TGTGCCAGCAGTTTATATCTAGGCGGGGATACGCAGTATTTT
CDR3 protein: CASSLYLGGDTQYF

J gene: TRBJ2-7
V gene: TRBV7-9
D gene: -
clone size: few
CDR3 DNA: TGTGCCAGCAACGAACAGGGAATCTCCCACGAGCAGTACTTC
CDR3 protein: CASNEQGISHEQYF

J gene: TRBJ2-1
V gene: TRBV27
D gene: -
clone size: few
CDR3 DNA: TGTGCCAGCAGTTTATCCACCTCGTGGAGTCTCAATAACAATGAGCAGTTCTTC
CDR3 protein: CASSLSTSWSLNNNEQFF

J gene: TRBJ2-5
V gene: TRBV2
D gene: -
clone size: -
CDR3 DNA: TGTGCCAGCAGTGTCCTGGGGCTCCAGTACCAAGAGACCCAGTACTTC
CDR3 protein: CASSVLGLQYQETQYF

J gene: TRBJ2-1
V gene: TRBV6-5
D gene: -
clone size: -
CDR3 DNA: TGTGCCAGCAGTTATCTTGCAGGGTTAGGGACCTACAATGAGCAGTTCTTC
CDR3 protein: CASSYLAGLGTYNEQFF

J gene: TRBJ2-1
V gene: TRBV6-4
D gene: -
clone size: -
CDR3 DNA: TGTGCCAGCAGTGACTCGTTTAAAGCGGACAATGCGCAGTTCTTC
CDR3 protein: CASSDSFKADNAQFF

J gene: TRBJ2-1
V gene: TRBV6-5
D gene: -
clone size: -
CDR3 DNA: TGTGCCAGCGGTCACTCACACGGGTTCGGGACTTTCAATGAGCAGTTCTTC
CDR3 protein: CASGHSHGFGTFNEQFF

J gene: TRBJ2-2
V gene: TRBV14
D gene: -
clone size: -
CDR3 DNA: TGTGCCAGCAGACATTCCGGCGCCGGGGAGCTGTTTTTT
CDR3 protein: CASRHSGAGELFF

J gene: TRBJ2-7
V gene: TRBV19
D gene: TRBD2
clone size: -
CDR3 DNA: TGTGCCAGTAGTACCTGGTACGGGGGAGGGCACTACGAGCAGTACTTC
CDR3 protein: CASSTWYGGGHYEQYF

J gene: TRBJ2-1
V gene: TRBV20-1
D gene: -
clone size: -
CDR3 DNA: TGCAGTGCTAGTCGATTAAGCTCCTACAATGAGCAGTTCTTC
CDR3 protein: CSASRLSSYNEQFF

J gene: TRBJ2-5
V gene: TRBV18
D gene: -
clone size: -
CDR3 DNA: TGTGCCAGCTCACCTCGCAGGACAGAGGGAGAGACCCAGTACTTC
CDR3 protein: CASSPRRTEGETQYF

J gene: TRBJ2-1
V gene: TRBV24-1
D gene: -
clone size: many
CDR3 DNA: TGTGCCACCAGTGATTCAGGGACACCCTACAATGAGCAGTTCTTC
CDR3 protein: CATSDSGTPYNEQFF

J gene: TRBJ2-3
V gene: TRBV7-3
D gene: -
clone size: -
CDR3 DNA: TGTGCCAGCAGCGGCCTAGCGTTGGGCACAGATACGCAGTATTTT
CDR3 protein: CASSGLALGTDTQYF

J gene: TRBJ2-3
V gene: TRBV25-1
D gene: -
clone size: -
CDR3 DNA: TGTGCGAGCAAGGGTAGCACAGATACGCAGTATTTT
CDR3 protein: CASKGSTDTQYF

J gene: TRBJ2-7
V gene: TRBV5-1
D gene: -
clone size: few
CDR3 DNA: TGCGCCAGCAGCTTGGACGCCACCAACGAGCAGTACTTC
CDR3 protein: CASSLDATNEQYF

J gene: TRBJ2-5
V gene: TRBV27
D gene: -
clone size: once
CDR3 DNA: TGTGCCAGCAGTTGGGTTGATTTAGGCACCCAGTACTTC
CDR3 protein: CASSWVDLGTQYF

J gene: TRBJ2-3
V gene: TRBV29-1
D gene: TRBD1
clone size: few
CDR3 DNA: TGCAGCGTCGACCTTCAGGGGGTACGATCAGATACGCAGTATTTT
CDR3 protein: CSVDLQGVRSDTQYF

J gene: TRBJ2-1
V gene: TRBV7-9
D gene: TRBD2
clone size: -
CDR3 DNA: TGTGCCAGCAGCCCCACTAGCGGGAGGGACTACAATGAGCAGTTCTTC
CDR3 protein: CASSPTSGRDYNEQFF

J gene: TRBJ2-7
V gene: TRBV7-3
D gene: TRBD1
clone size: -
CDR3 DNA: TGTGCCAGCAGCACGGACAGGGGATCTCCCTACGAGCAGTACTTC
CDR3 protein: CASSTDRGSPYEQYF

J gene: TRBJ1-5
V gene: TRBV18
D gene: TRBD1
clone size: -
CDR3 DNA: TGTGCCAGCTCACCCGGGGGACAGGTCAATCAGCCCCAGCATTTT
CDR3 protein: CASSPGGQVNQPQHF

J gene: TRBJ2-1
V gene: TRBV7-9
D gene: -
clone size: few
CDR3 DNA: TGTGCCAGCAGCTTAGCGCCAGGGGGGTACAATGAGCAGTTCTTC
CDR3 protein: CASSLAPGGYNEQFF

J gene: TRBJ1-2
V gene: TRBV5-5
D gene: -
clone size: -
CDR3 DNA: TGTGCCAGCAGCTTGGGGTGGTCGGGAAACGGCTACACCTTC
CDR3 protein: CASSLGWSGNGYTF

J gene: TRBJ2-7
V gene: TRBV25-1
D gene: -
clone size: -
CDR3 DNA: TGTGCCAGCAGTGAGGGGGACTACGAGCAGTACTTC
CDR3 protein: CASSEGDYEQYF

J gene: TRBJ2-4
V gene: TRBV5-1
D gene: TRBD2
clone size: many
CDR3 DNA: TGCGCCAGCAGCCACGGACTAGCGGTAGCCAAAAACATTCAGTACTTC
CDR3 protein: CASSHGLAVAKNIQYF

J gene: TRBJ2-3
V gene: TRBV3-1
D gene: -
clone size: -
CDR3 DNA: TGTGCCAGCAGCCAAGATCTTGTGGATACGCAGTATTTT
CDR3 protein: CASSQDLVDTQYF

J gene: TRBJ2-1
V gene: TRBV5-5
D gene: -
clone size: -
CDR3 DNA: TGTGCCAGCAGCCCGGTGAGGCCCATAAACTACAATGAGCAGTTCTTC
CDR3 protein: CASSPVRPINYNEQFF

J gene: TRBJ2-1
V gene: TRBV7-3
D gene: -
clone size: few
CDR3 DNA: TGTGCCAGCAGCTTAAGCACAGGGGAGGGGAATGAGCAGTTCTTC
CDR3 protein: CASSLSTGEGNEQFF

J gene: TRBJ2-5
V gene: TRBV2
D gene: -
clone size: -
CDR3 DNA: TGTGCCAGCAGGACCGGGGCCCAAGAGACCCAGTACTTC
CDR3 protein: CASRTGAQETQYF

J gene: TRBJ2-3
V gene: TRBV7-9
D gene: -
clone size: few
CDR3 DNA: TGTGCCAGCAGCTCGTTGACGGGACCGGGGACAGATACGCAGTATTTT
CDR3 protein: CASSSLTGPGTDTQYF

J gene: TRBJ1-1
V gene: TRBV4-1
D gene: -
clone size: few
CDR3 DNA: TGCGCCAGCAGCCATGCCCGGTGGGGGTACACTGAAGCTTTCTTT
CDR3 protein: CASSHARWGYTEAFF